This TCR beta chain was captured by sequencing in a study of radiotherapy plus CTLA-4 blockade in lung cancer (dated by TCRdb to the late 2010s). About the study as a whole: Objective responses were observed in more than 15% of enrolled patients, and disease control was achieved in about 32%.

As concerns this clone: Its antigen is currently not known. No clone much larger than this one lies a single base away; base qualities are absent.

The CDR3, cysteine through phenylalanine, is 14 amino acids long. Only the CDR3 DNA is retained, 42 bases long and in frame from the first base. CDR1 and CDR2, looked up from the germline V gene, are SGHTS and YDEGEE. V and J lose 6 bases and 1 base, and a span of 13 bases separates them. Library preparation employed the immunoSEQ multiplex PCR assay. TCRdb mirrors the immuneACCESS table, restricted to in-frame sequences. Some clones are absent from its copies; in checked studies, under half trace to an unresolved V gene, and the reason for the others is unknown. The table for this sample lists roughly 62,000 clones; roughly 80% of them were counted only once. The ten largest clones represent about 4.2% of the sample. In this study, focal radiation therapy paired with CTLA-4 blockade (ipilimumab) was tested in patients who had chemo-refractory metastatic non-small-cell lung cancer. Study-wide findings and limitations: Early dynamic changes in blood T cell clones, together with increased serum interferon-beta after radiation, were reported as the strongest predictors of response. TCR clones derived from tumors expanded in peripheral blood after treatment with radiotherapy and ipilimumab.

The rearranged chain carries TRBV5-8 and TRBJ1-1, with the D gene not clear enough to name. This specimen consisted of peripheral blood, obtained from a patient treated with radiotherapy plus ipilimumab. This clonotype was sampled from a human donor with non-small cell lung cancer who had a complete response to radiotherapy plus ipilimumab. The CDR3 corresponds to CASIRSRGNTEAFF. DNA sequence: TGTGCCAGCATCCGGTCGCGGGGGAACACTGAAGCTTTCTTT.